A single T cell receptor beta chain is shown here with its context. Its antigen is as yet unknown. Donors each provided about 9.5 milliliters of peripheral blood. CDR1 is MDHEN and CDR2 is SYDVKM in the germline V gene. V dropped 3 bases and J dropped 4 bases, with 10 bases sitting between them. CDR3 size: 14 residues. This sample is drawn from a study of blood T cells in healthy people across ages. In the study overall: The template switching approach captured approximately one barcoded beta molecule for every two T cells.

A second PCR of roughly 7 to 11 cycles used a sample-barcoded 5' primer and a J-beta primer mix. TCRdb recomputed calls from the 5' RACE reads with MiXCR, one row per CDR3 protein. The table includes more than 1.4 million distinct CDR3 sequences, approximately 42% detected once. The study, taken as a whole, reports: Higher diversity, along with more naive CD4+ cells, distinguished long-lived donors from aged donors.

Sequenced input: blood. The receptor's source is a woman aged 18 to 35 in good health. The V call is TRBV28, the J call TRBJ2-1, with D possibly matching TRBD1 (5 bases). The CDR3 nucleotides are TGTGCCAGCAGTTTTTTAGACAGATACAATGAGCAGTTCTTC. Translated, it gives CASSFLDRYNEQFF.